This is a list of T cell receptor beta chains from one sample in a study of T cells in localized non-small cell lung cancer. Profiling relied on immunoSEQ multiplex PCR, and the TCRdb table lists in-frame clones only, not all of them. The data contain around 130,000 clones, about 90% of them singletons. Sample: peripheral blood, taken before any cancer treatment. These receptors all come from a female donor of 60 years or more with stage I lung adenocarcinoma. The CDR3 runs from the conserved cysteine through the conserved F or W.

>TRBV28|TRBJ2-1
CASSGDSYNEQFF
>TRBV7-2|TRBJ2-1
CASSSVRGASSYNEQFF
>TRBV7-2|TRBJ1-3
CASSFAGPGNTIYF
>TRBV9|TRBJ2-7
CASSFSGTSYEQYF
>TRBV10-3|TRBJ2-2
CAISGAQGSGELFF
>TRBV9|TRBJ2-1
CASSRDTPPEWQFF
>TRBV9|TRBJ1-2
CASSVYAHYGYTF
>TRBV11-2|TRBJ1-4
CASSLSEVRRNGEKLFF
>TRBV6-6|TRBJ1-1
CASSSFRDREGTEAFF
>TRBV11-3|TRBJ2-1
CASSLDSSFYNEQFF
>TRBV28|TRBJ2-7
CASSFRKGQGLWEQYF
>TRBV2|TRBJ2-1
CASRNGLAGGEEQFF
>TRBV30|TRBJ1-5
CAWSGGSNQPQHF
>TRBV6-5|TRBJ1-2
CASRLPGGEGGYTF
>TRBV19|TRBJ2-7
CASSRGEQYF
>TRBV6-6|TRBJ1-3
CASQPSGNTIYF
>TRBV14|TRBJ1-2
CASSQEGQPGYTF
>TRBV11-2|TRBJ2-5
CASSLWSIGETQYF
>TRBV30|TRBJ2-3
CACSLSAGADTQYF
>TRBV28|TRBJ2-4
CASSLLGGRGNIQYF
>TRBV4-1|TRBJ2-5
CASSPRATGTGEQETQYF
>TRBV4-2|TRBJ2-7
CASSLDLLQAGAYEQYF
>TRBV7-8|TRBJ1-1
CASSLSETTEAFF
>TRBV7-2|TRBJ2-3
CASSGSRADTQYF
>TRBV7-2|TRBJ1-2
CASSLAPQGGGYTF
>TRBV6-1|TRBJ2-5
CASSEWGGDQETQYF
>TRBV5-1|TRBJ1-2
CASSLQGDFYGYTF
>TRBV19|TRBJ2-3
CASSITSSADTQYF
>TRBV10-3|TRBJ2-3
CAISESFTDTQYF
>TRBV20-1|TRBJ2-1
CSGIFAYEQFF
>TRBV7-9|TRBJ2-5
CASSSSDAGLGETQYF
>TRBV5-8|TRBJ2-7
CASNVGTSGRGASYEQYF
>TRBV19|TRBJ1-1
CASSPDTEAFF
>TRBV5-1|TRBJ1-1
CASSFEAVTEAFF
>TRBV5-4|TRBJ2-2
CASSPPGIQTGELFF
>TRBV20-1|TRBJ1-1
CSARKTGTAFF
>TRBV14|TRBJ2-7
CASSRSGRAEQYF
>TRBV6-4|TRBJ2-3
CASSVRWTDTQYF
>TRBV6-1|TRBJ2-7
CASTKTYSSYEQYF
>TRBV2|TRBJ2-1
CASTPSVTYNEQFF
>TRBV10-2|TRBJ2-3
CASSEFTTDTQYF
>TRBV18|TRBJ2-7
CASSPLAGGSYEQYF